Listed below are T cell receptor beta chains from one sample, sequenced in a study of T-cell memory formation after mild COVID-19. TCRdb itself ran the 5' RACE reads through MiXCR, one entry per CDR3 protein. The top ten clones hold approximately 23% of a sample with approximately 260,000 distinct CDR3 sequences, roughly 16% of them seen once. Sequencing was done on a sample of PBMCs or a T cell subset sorted from them (not recorded which). These receptors all stem from a man aged 18-30 years who had mild COVID-19 (a few samples of this study predate the infection). Cell type and time point are not known. CDR3s include the opening cysteine and the closing phenylalanine or tryptophan. Each record gives: clone size, D gene, V gene, J gene, CDR3 DNA, CDR3 protein. A D gene is named only where the DNA matches it firmly. Clone size, where shown, is once, few, many, or a class for clones that have expanded.

size: many
D: NA
V: TRBV7-6
J: TRBJ1-3
DNA: TGTGCCAGCAGCTTAACCCCCTTGGGGGCAGGTGGAAACACCATATATTTT
CDR3: CASSLTPLGAGGNTIYF

size: NA
D: NA
V: TRBV7-2
J: TRBJ1-4
DNA: TGTGCCAGCAGCATTAGCAGGGAGGTCGCTAATGAAAAACTGTTTTTT
CDR3: CASSISREVANEKLFF

size: NA
D: NA
V: TRBV5-8
J: TRBJ2-1
DNA: TGTGCCAGCAGCGGCGGGACACTGGGTGAGCAGTTCTTC
CDR3: CASSGGTLGEQFF

size: few
D: NA
V: TRBV5-1
J: TRBJ2-7
DNA: TGCGCCAGTGGTGGGCTGGGGCTGAAGGACGAGCAGTACTTC
CDR3: CASGGLGLKDEQYF

size: many
D: NA
V: TRBV5-1
J: TRBJ2-3
DNA: TGCGCCAGCAGTCCCAGGGGGGGAGACACAGATACGCAGTATTTT
CDR3: CASSPRGGDTDTQYF

size: NA
D: NA
V: TRBV4-1
J: TRBJ2-1
DNA: TGCGCCAGCAGCTCGGAGCCGGGCAGAGAGCAGTTCTTC
CDR3: CASSSEPGREQFF

size: few
D: NA
V: TRBV6-5
J: TRBJ1-4
DNA: TGTGCCAGCAGTTACTCCCTAGAGACAACTAATGAAAAACTGTTTTTT
CDR3: CASSYSLETTNEKLFF

size: NA
D: NA
V: TRBV6-6
J: TRBJ1-6
DNA: TGTGCCAGCAGTTACTCGATTAGGGAGGATTCACCCCTCCACTTT
CDR3: CASSYSIREDSPLHF

size: few
D: NA
V: TRBV12-3/TRBV12-4
J: TRBJ1-1
DNA: TGTGCCAGCAGTATTACTTGGGGCACTGAAGCTTTCTTT
CDR3: CASSITWGTEAFF

size: few
D: TRBD1
V: TRBV6-6
J: TRBJ1-2
DNA: TGTGCCAGCACCCGACCGACAGGGAACTATGGCTACACCTTC
CDR3: CASTRPTGNYGYTF

size: many
D: NA
V: TRBV5-6
J: TRBJ1-1
DNA: TGTGCCAGCAGTGAGCATGGTGAAGCTTTCTTT
CDR3: CASSEHGEAFF

size: NA
D: NA
V: TRBV20-1
J: TRBJ1-5
DNA: TGCAGTGCTAGAGCAGGTGGCGGGGAAAATGGTCAGCCCCAGCATTTT
CDR3: CSARAGGGENGQPQHF

size: many
D: NA
V: TRBV5-1
J: TRBJ1-1
DNA: TGCGCCAGCAGCTTGCGTTCCCAGACAAACACTGAAGCTTTCTTT
CDR3: CASSLRSQTNTEAFF

size: NA
D: NA
V: TRBV18
J: TRBJ2-3
DNA: TGTGCCAGCTCACCGAGCACAGGTGCTGGAGATACGCAGTATTTT
CDR3: CASSPSTGAGDTQYF

size: NA
D: TRBD1
V: TRBV5-1
J: TRBJ2-7
DNA: TGCGCCAGCAGCTCGGGACAGGGGGACTCCTACGAGCAGTACTTC
CDR3: CASSSGQGDSYEQYF

size: NA
D: TRBD1
V: TRBV5-1
J: TRBJ1-2
DNA: TGCGCCAGCAGCTTGACGGCAGGGGGCAGCTATGGCTACACCTTC
CDR3: CASSLTAGGSYGYTF

size: few
D: TRBD1
V: TRBV7-9
J: TRBJ2-1
DNA: TGTGCCAGCAGCTGGGGCAAAGGGGGCTTGGACAATGAGCAGTTCTTC
CDR3: CASSWGKGGLDNEQFF

size: few
D: NA
V: TRBV5-1
J: TRBJ2-7
DNA: TGCGCCAGCAGCTTGTCCTCTTCGGGCGAGCAGTACTTC
CDR3: CASSLSSSGEQYF

size: few
D: NA
V: TRBV5-1
J: TRBJ2-1
DNA: TGCGCCAGCAGCCAGCCGGGACCCTACAATGAGCAGTTCTTC
CDR3: CASSQPGPYNEQFF

size: NA
D: NA
V: TRBV20-1
J: TRBJ1-1
DNA: TGCAGTGCTCTCAGGGGCAACACTGAAGCTTTCTTT
CDR3: CSALRGNTEAFF

size: NA
D: TRBD2
V: TRBV11-2
J: TRBJ2-3
DNA: TGTGCCAGCACCCGACTAGCGGGACTAGATACGCAGTATTTT
CDR3: CASTRLAGLDTQYF

size: once
D: NA
V: TRBV19
J: TRBJ2-1
DNA: TGTGCCAGTAGTATAGATCCTCACAATGAGCAGTTCTTC
CDR3: CASSIDPHNEQFF

size: NA
D: NA
V: TRBV12-3/TRBV12-4
J: TRBJ1-4
DNA: TGTGCCAGCAGCCCGTCGGGGGGTAATGAAAAACTGTTTTTT
CDR3: CASSPSGGNEKLFF

size: few
D: NA
V: TRBV5-1
J: TRBJ2-7
DNA: TGCGCCAGCAGCTTGGCACCGAGGGCCGGGAACGAGCAGTACTTC
CDR3: CASSLAPRAGNEQYF

size: NA
D: NA
V: TRBV4-2
J: TRBJ1-1
DNA: TGTGCCAGCAGCCAAGATCACAGGGCTGGTGAAGCTTTCTTT
CDR3: CASSQDHRAGEAFF

size: few
D: TRBD2
V: TRBV6-6
J: TRBJ2-3
DNA: TGTGCCAGCAGGGAAGCGGGGGGCACAGATACGCAGTATTTT
CDR3: CASREAGGTDTQYF

size: NA
D: TRBD1
V: TRBV4-3
J: TRBJ1-5
DNA: TGCGCCAGCAGCCAGGGACAGGGATCGTGGCAGCCCCAGCATTTT
CDR3: CASSQGQGSWQPQHF

size: NA
D: NA
V: TRBV4-3
J: TRBJ2-2
DNA: TGCGCCAGCAGCCAGGGTCTTCCGAACACCGGGGAGCTGTTTTTT
CDR3: CASSQGLPNTGELFF

size: few
D: NA
V: TRBV5-5
J: TRBJ1-5
DNA: TGTGCCAGCAGCTTGGGCACACAGGGTGGAAGCAATCAGCCCCAGCATTTT
CDR3: CASSLGTQGGSNQPQHF

size: NA
D: NA
V: TRBV12-3/TRBV12-4
J: TRBJ1-1
DNA: TGTGCCAGCAGTTTAGCAGCCGGAGGGACTGAAGCTTTCTTT
CDR3: CASSLAAGGTEAFF

size: many
D: TRBD2
V: TRBV7-3
J: TRBJ2-3
DNA: TGTGCCAGCGGAAGACTAGCTCTTCCAGATACGCAGTATTTT
CDR3: CASGRLALPDTQYF

size: few
D: NA
V: TRBV6-6
J: TRBJ1-5
DNA: TGTGCCAGCAGTTACTGGGGGGCGGTGGGCCAGCCCCAGCATTTT
CDR3: CASSYWGAVGQPQHF

size: many
D: TRBD1
V: TRBV12-3/TRBV12-4
J: TRBJ1-6
DNA: TGTGCCAGCAGGACAGGGAATAATTCACCCCTCCACTTT
CDR3: CASRTGNNSPLHF

size: few
D: TRBD2
V: TRBV5-5
J: TRBJ2-7
DNA: TGTGCCAGCAGCTTCGCGCCTAGCGGCCCCTACGAGCAGTACTTC
CDR3: CASSFAPSGPYEQYF

size: NA
D: NA
V: TRBV7-2
J: TRBJ1-4
DNA: TGTGCCAGCAGCTTAGTCCCAGATCGAGGAGAAAAACTGTTTTTT
CDR3: CASSLVPDRGEKLFF

size: few
D: NA
V: TRBV12-3/TRBV12-4
J: TRBJ2-5
DNA: TGTGCCAGCAGTTCTCCTGGACCACGGTACTTC
CDR3: CASSSPGPRYF

size: NA
D: NA
V: TRBV12-3/TRBV12-4
J: TRBJ1-1
DNA: TGTGCCAGCAGCCCGGACAGCACTGAAGCTTTCTTT
CDR3: CASSPDSTEAFF

size: NA
D: NA
V: TRBV6-6
J: TRBJ2-4
DNA: TGTGCCAGCAGGAACGGACAGACAATAGCCAAAAACATTCAGTACTTC
CDR3: CASRNGQTIAKNIQYF

size: NA
D: NA
V: TRBV5-1
J: TRBJ2-3
DNA: TGCGCCAGCACCCCAACAGGGTACACAGATACGCAGTATTTT
CDR3: CASTPTGYTDTQYF

size: few
D: NA
V: TRBV7-9
J: TRBJ1-5
DNA: TGTGCCAGCAGCTTAGAGGGGGACCAGCCCCAGCATTTT
CDR3: CASSLEGDQPQHF

size: few
D: TRBD2
V: TRBV20-1
J: TRBJ2-7
DNA: TGCAGTGCTAGAAATAGCGGGGGGCCCCCTCCGCGTGAGCAGTACTTC
CDR3: CSARNSGGPPPREQYF

size: NA
D: NA
V: TRBV7-9
J: TRBJ2-5
DNA: TGTGCCAGCAGCCCTTTCGCTTACCAAGAGACCCAGTACTTC
CDR3: CASSPFAYQETQYF

size: NA
D: TRBD1
V: TRBV11-2
J: TRBJ2-1
DNA: TGTGCCAGCAGCGCACCGGGACAGGGTATTGATGAGCAGTTCTTC
CDR3: CASSAPGQGIDEQFF

size: few
D: NA
V: TRBV20-1
J: TRBJ1-4
DNA: TGCAGTGCTGTGGGTTACGGGGGGTCCCTCGAGTTTTTT
CDR3: CSAVGYGGSLEFF

size: NA
D: TRBD2
V: TRBV20-1
J: TRBJ2-3
DNA: TGCAGTGCTCAAACTAGCGGGGGGGCCGGGAATACGCAGTATTTT
CDR3: CSAQTSGGAGNTQYF